The 13 T cell receptor beta chains reported below all come from one sample, sequenced in a study of T-cell memory formation after mild COVID-19 (dated by TCRdb to about 2021). Library construction relied on 5' RACE. TCRdb lists the instrument as Illumina NovaSeq 6000. TCRdb reran the public reads through fastp at Q25 and MiXCR, keeping productive beta chains. Records with the same CDR3 protein are collapsed into one entry carrying the most frequent genes and DNA. The sample records roughly 80,000 distinct CDR3 sequences, approximately 15% of which are singletons. Of the sample, 25% to 35% falls within the top ten clones. Sequencing was carried out using PBMCs or a T cell subset sorted from them (not recorded which). The source of these receptors is an adult woman who had mild COVID-19 (a few samples of this study predate the infection). The sample titles of this study are shuffled in the database, so cell type and time point are left out; the donor was told from shared clones.

The chain uses TRBV4-3 and TRBJ2-1, with D perhaps given as TRBD1 or TRBD2 (5 bases each). Germline loops: CDR1 LGHNA, CDR2 YSLEER. Trimming shortened V by 4 bases and J by 3 bases, and 16 bases separated the two germline ends. The CDR3 sequence is 16 residues long. The DNA of the CDR3 is TGCGCCAGCAGCCTGGGTCGAGGGGTTGGCTACAATGAGCAGTTCTTC. It encodes CASSLGRGVGYNEQFF.

There are many counts of this clonotype. The V gene is TRBV7-9, the J gene TRBJ2-7; TRBD2 matches 8 bases. This CDR3 is 16 amino acids long. The V segment lost 5 bases and the J segment 1 base; nucleotides outside the gene matches: 10. Germline CDR1 and CDR2: SEHNR and FQNEAQ (reference sequence). The CDR3 is CASSPNGGLESYEQYF. CDR3 DNA sequence: TGTGCCAGCAGCCCCAATGGGGGACTAGAATCCTACGAGCAGTACTTC.

In this sample, this clonotype turned up a few times. The chain is built from TRBV5-1 and TRBJ1-2, with D perhaps TRBD1 (6 bases). The CDR3 is made up of 14 amino acids. Germline lookup yields CDR1 SGHRS and CDR2 YFSETQ. V was clipped by 2 bases and J by 5 bases, with 13 bases between them. Written as DNA, the CDR3 is TGCGCCAGCAGCTTCGGGACAAGTACTTATGGCTACACCTTC. Its protein product is CASSFGTSTYGYTF.

This clonotype was found a few times. CDR3 in amino acids: CASSGGLAGWDGEQFF. The CDR3 DNA reads TGTGCCAGCAGCGGGGGACTAGCGGGGTGGGACGGTGAGCAGTTCTTC. The chain has TRBV7-3 and TRBJ2-1; 13 bases fit TRBD2. Germline CDR1 and CDR2: SGHTA and FQGTGA. J was trimmed by 9 bases and V by 5 bases; bases with no gene match: 10. The CDR3 covers 16 residues.

The table lists this clonotype with a few counts. The V call is TRBV12-3 or TRBV12-4, the J call TRBJ1-2; D is unresolved. Trimming removed 3 bases at V and 10 bases at J, with 12 bases between. The CDR3 extends over 12 amino acids. The CDR3, as DNA: TGTGCCAGCAGTTTGGCACCCGGGGACTACACCTTC. Protein: CASSLAPGDYTF.

CDR3 protein: CASSQGTTLGYNEQFF. The CDR3 coding sequence is TGTGCCAGCAGCCAGGGGACTACTCTGGGCTACAATGAGCAGTTCTTC. The chain couples TRBV7-3 to TRBJ2-1; the D gene is possibly TRBD2 (7 bases). Trimming left V 5 bases short and J 3 bases short, with 17 bases between. CDR1 is SGHTA and CDR2 is FQGTGA in the germline V gene. This CDR3 comprises 16 residues.

The rearrangement links TRBV15 to TRBJ1-2; tentative D call: TRBD1 (5 bases). The germline V gene has CDR1 LNHNV and CDR2 YYDKDF (reference sequence). The CDR3 spans 15 residues. V lost 1 base and J 3 bases, leaving 12 bases between the germline ends. CDR3 residues: CATSRGRGGDYGYTF. The CDR3 DNA sequence: TGTGCCACCAGCAGAGGTCGGGGAGGGGACTATGGCTACACCTTC.

This chain links TRBV28 with TRBJ2-7, with TRBD1 identical over 7 bases. The CDR3 is made up of 14 amino acids. J gave up 3 bases and V 6 bases, and 8 bases lay outside the gene matches. CDR1 and CDR2 (germline): MDHEN, SYDVKM. CDR3 sequence: CASSPRQGIYEQYF. The CDR3 nucleotides are TGTGCCAGCAGCCCCCGACAGGGAATCTACGAGCAGTACTTC.

The chain is built from TRBV20-1 and TRBJ1-5; TRBD1 is a possible D gene (6 bases). Germline-derived CDR1 and CDR2 are DFQATT and SNEGSKA (reference sequence). CDR3 length equals 15 residues. V was clipped by 0 bases and J by 4 bases, with 13 bases between them. The CDR3 loop is CSARDPGTPNQPQHF. DNA of the CDR3: TGCAGTGCTAGAGATCCGGGGACACCTAATCAGCCCCAGCATTTT.

This clonotype was found once. The chain carries TRBV6-2 or TRBV6-3 and TRBJ1-2, with D possibly matching TRBD1 (6 bases). Germline lookup yields CDR1 MNHEY and CDR2 SVGEGT. V was pared by 6 bases and J by 3 bases, with 23 bases between. The CDR3 extends over 17 amino acids. CDR3 nucleotide sequence: TGTGCCAGCAGCCCCGGATGGACAGCCGCTAGGGACTATGGCTACACCTTC. This gives the protein CASSPGWTAARDYGYTF.

In its sample, this clonotype was seen a few times. V gene TRBV7-3 combines with J gene TRBJ2-1, with D possibly being TRBD1 (5 bases). The ends were cut back, 3 bases at V and 10 bases at J, with 10 bases in the middle. Looked up from germline, CDR1 is SGHTA and CDR2 is FQGTGA. The CDR3 sequence is 12 residues long. CDR3 amino acids: CASSLGLTEQFF. CDR3 DNA sequence: TGTGCCAGCAGCTTGGGGCTAACGGAGCAGTTCTTC.

The V gene is TRBV6-5, the J gene TRBJ2-7; D possibly matches TRBD1 or TRBD2 (5 bases each). The CDR3 runs to 15 residues. Germline assignment: CDR1 MNHEY and CDR2 SVGAGI. Trimming stripped 3 bases from V and 2 bases from J, with 14 bases between. The CDR3 sequence is CASSYWDGVPYEQYF. The CDR3 nucleotides read TGTGCCAGCAGTTATTGGGACGGAGTACCCTACGAGCAGTACTTC.

The chain couples TRBV5-6 to TRBJ1-1; D gene uncertain. The V end was cut by 4 bases, the J end by 1 base, with 14 bases between. Germline V CDR1 and CDR2: SGHDT, YYEEEE. This CDR3 contains 15 residues. The CDR3 reads CASSIEGTSNTEAFF. The CDR3, as DNA: TGTGCCAGCAGCATTGAGGGAACCTCGAACACTGAAGCTTTCTTT.